A single count supports the clone carrying this TCR beta chain. This entry comes from a study of Ad26.COV2.S vaccination and SARS-CoV-2 variants. Whole-study context: It was the COV1001 Ad26.COV2.S trial arm that included the donor. Recipients of Ad26.COV2.S got it intramuscularly, once or twice 56 days apart.

V was shortened by 3 bases and J by 4 bases, with 12 bases between the two germline ends. The V gene's germline CDR1 is LNHDA and CDR2 SQIVND (reference sequence). This CDR3 region has 14 residues. Treatment specified: about 20 received Ad26.COV2.S at low or high dose, single or two shots; 5 received placebo; per-sample allocation not given. Collection of samples fell on day 63 after the first vaccine or placebo injection. Immunization relied on an Ad26 vector, which expressed Wuhan-strain SARS-CoV-2 spike. TCRdb's copy holds only in-frame clones and misses some; the assay was immunoSEQ multiplex PCR. The table shows roughly 420,000 clones, with 89% occurring only once.

The sample consisted of peripheral blood, taken in a trial of Ad26.COV2.S vaccine versus placebo. This chain connects TRBV19 to TRBJ1-2; D is unresolved. The origin of this receptor is a person between 18 and 65 years old who received the Ad26.COV2.S COVID-19 vaccine or a placebo. CDR3 loop: CASSMDLEVYGYTF. In DNA form, the CDR3 reads TGTGCCAGTAGTATGGATCTTGAGGTCTATGGCTACACCTTC.